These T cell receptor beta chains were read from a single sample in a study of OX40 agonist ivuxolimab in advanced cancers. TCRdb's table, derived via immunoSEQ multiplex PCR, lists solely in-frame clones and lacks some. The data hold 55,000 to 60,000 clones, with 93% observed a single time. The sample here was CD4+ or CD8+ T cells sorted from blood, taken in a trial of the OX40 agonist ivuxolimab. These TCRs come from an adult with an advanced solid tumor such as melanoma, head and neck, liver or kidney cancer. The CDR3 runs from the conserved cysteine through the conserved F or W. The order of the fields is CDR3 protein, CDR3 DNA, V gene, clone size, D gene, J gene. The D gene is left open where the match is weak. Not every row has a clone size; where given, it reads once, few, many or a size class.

CDR3: CASSGGQRGYEQYF
DNA: TGTGCCAGCAGCGGGGGACAGCGAGGGTACGAGCAGTACTTC
V: TRBV9
size: .
D: TRBD1
J: TRBJ2-7

CDR3: CASSLSSSGRYYEQYF
DNA: TGTGCCAGCAGCCTCAGTAGTAGCGGGAGGTACTACGAGCAGTACTTC
V: TRBV7-9
size: .
D: TRBD2
J: TRBJ2-7

CDR3: CASSLAAAAQETQYF
DNA: TGTGCTAGCAGCTTAGCCGCGGCAGCACAAGAGACCCAGTACTTC
V: TRBV7-7
size: .
D: .
J: TRBJ2-5

CDR3: CAWKTGTGGGGEQYF
DNA: TGTGCCTGGAAGACCGGAACGGGAGGAGGGGGCGAGCAGTACTTC
V: TRBV30
size: once
D: .
J: TRBJ2-7

CDR3: CASSHYSMDGWAFF
DNA: TGTGCCAGCAGCCACTATTCCATGGACGGGTGGGCTTTCTTT
V: TRBV7-8
size: .
D: .
J: TRBJ1-1

CDR3: CAISEAGQGHYGYTF
DNA: TGTGCCATCAGTGAGGCGGGACAGGGTCACTATGGCTACACCTTC
V: TRBV10-3
size: .
D: TRBD1
J: TRBJ1-2

CDR3: CASSTTGLSNYGYTF
DNA: TGTGCCAGCAGCACAACAGGGCTGTCCAACTATGGCTACACCTTC
V: TRBV28
size: .
D: .
J: TRBJ1-2

CDR3: CASTGTAIANEKLFF
DNA: TGTGCCAGTACCGGGACAGCAATCGCAAATGAAAAACTGTTTTTT
V: TRBV19
size: .
D: TRBD1
J: TRBJ1-4

CDR3: CSVQVVAGANEQFF
DNA: TGCAGCGTTCAGGTTGTAGCGGGAGCCAATGAGCAGTTCTTC
V: TRBV29-1
size: .
D: TRBD2
J: TRBJ2-1

CDR3: CASSQGLSGTSKVGGEQFF
DNA: TGCGCCAGCAGCCAAGGTCTCTCGGGTACTAGCAAGGTGGGGGGTGAGCAGTTCTTC
V: TRBV4-3
size: .
D: .
J: TRBJ2-1